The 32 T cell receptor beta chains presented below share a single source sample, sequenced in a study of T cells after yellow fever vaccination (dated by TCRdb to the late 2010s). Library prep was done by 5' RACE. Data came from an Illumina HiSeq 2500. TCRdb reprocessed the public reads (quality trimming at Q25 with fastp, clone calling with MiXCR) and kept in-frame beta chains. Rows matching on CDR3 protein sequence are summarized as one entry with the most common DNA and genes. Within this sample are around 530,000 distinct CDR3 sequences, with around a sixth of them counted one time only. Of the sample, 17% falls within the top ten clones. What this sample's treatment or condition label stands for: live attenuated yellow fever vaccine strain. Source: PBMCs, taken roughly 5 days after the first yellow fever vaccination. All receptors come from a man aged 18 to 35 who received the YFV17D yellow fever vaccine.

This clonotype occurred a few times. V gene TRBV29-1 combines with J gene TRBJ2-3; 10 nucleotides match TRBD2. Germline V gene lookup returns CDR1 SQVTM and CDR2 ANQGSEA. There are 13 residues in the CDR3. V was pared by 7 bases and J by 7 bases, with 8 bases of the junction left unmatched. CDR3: CSALGSGGYTQYF. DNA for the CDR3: TGCAGCGCTTTGGGTAGCGGGGGGTATACGCAGTATTTT.

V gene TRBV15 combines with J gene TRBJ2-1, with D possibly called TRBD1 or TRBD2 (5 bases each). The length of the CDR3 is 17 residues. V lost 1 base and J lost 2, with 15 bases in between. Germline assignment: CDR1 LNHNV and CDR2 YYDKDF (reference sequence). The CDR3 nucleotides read TGTGCCACCAGCAGAGGTGTGGGGACCGCGCCCTACAATGAGCAGTTCTTC. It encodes CATSRGVGTAPYNEQFF.

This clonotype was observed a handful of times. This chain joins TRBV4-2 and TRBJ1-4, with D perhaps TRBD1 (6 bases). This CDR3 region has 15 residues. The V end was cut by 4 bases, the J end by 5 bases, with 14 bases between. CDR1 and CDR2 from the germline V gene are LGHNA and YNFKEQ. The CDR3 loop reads CASSRGQRENEKLFF. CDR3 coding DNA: TGTGCCAGCAGCCGTGGACAGCGGGAGAATGAAAAACTGTTTTTT.

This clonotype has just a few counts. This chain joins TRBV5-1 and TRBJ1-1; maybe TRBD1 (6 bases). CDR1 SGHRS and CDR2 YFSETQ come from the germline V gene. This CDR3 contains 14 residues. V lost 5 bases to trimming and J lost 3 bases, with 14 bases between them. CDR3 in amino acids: CASRTLQGDTEAFF. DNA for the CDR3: TGCGCCAGCAGAACTTTACAGGGTGACACTGAAGCTTTCTTT.

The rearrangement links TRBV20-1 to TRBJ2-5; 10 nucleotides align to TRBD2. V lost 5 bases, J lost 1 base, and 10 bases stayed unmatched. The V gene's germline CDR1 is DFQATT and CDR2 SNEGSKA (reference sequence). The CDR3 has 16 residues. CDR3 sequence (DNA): TGCAGTGCTTACCATCCTAGCGGGGGTACCCAAGAGACCCAGTACTTC. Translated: CSAYHPSGGTQETQYF.

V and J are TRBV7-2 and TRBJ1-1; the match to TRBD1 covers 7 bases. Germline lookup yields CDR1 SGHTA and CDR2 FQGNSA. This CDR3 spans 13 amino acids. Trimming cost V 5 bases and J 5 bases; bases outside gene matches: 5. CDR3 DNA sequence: TGTGCCAGCAGCCGAGACAGGGTTACTGAAGCTTTCTTT. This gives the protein CASSRDRVTEAFF.

CDR3 sequence (DNA): TGTGCCACCTCCCCGCGGGGGAGAAGCTCCTACGAGCAGTACTTC. This translates into CATSPRGRSSYEQYF. The rearrangement uses TRBV27 and TRBJ2-7; TRBD2 matches at 7 bases. J gave up 0 bases and V 10 bases, and 12 bases lay outside the gene matches. The CDR3 is 15 residues long. Germline V CDR1 and CDR2: MNHEY, SMNVEV (reference sequence).

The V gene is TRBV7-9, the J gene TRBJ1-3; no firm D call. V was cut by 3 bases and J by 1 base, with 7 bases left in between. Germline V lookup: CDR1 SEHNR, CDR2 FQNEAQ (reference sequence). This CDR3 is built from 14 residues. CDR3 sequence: CASSFGHSGNTIYF. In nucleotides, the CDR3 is TGTGCCAGCAGCTTCGGGCATTCTGGAAACACCATATATTTT.

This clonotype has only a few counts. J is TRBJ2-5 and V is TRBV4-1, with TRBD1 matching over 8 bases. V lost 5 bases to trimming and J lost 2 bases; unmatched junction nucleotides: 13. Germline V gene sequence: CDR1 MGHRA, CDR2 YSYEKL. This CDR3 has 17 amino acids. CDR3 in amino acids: CASSTKMGTGGQETQYF. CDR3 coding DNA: TGCGCCAGCAGCACCAAGATGGGAACAGGGGGACAAGAGACCCAGTACTTC.

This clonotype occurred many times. CDR3 in DNA: TGTGCCTGGAGTGTGGGACATATGCTCGCGAACACCGGGGAGCTGTTTTTT. It is translated as CAWSVGHMLANTGELFF. The chain links TRBV30 to TRBJ2-2; maybe TRBD1 (6 bases). V lost 0 bases and J lost 0, with 14 bases in between. The length of the CDR3 is 17 residues. Germline V gives CDR1 GTSNPN, CDR2 SVGIG (reference sequence).

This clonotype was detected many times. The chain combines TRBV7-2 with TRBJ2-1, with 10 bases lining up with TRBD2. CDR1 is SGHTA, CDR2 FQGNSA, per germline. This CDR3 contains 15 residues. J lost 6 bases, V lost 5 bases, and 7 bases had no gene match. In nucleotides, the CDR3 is TGTGCCAGCAGCGCAGGGCTAGCGGGAGCCAATGAGCAGTTCTTC. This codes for CASSAGLAGANEQFF.

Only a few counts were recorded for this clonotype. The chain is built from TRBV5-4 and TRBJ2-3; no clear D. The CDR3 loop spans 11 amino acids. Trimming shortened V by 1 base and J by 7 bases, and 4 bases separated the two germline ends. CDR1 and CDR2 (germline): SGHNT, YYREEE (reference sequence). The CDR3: CASSLQNTQYF. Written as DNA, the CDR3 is TGTGCCAGCAGCTTGCAGAATACGCAGTATTTT.

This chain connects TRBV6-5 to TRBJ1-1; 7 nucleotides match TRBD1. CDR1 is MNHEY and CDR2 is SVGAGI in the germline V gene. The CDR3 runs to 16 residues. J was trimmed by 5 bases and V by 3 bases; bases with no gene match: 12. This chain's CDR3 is CASSYETGALGTEAFF. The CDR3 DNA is TGTGCCAGCAGTTATGAAACAGGGGCCCTCGGTACTGAAGCTTTCTTT.

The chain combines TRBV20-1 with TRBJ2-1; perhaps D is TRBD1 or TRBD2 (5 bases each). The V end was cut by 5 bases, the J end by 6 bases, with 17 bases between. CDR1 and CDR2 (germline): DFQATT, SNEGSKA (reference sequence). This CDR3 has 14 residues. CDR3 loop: CSAPDPQRGNEQFF. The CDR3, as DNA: TGCAGTGCTCCCGACCCCCAGAGGGGCAATGAGCAGTTCTTC.

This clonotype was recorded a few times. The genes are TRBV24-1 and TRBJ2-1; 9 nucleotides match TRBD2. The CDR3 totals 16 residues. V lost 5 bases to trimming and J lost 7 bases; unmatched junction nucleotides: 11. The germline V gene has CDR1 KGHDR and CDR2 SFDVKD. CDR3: CATSARGGGASNEQFF. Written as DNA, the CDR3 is TGTGCCACCAGTGCGCGCGGCGGGGGGGCGAGTAATGAGCAGTTCTTC.

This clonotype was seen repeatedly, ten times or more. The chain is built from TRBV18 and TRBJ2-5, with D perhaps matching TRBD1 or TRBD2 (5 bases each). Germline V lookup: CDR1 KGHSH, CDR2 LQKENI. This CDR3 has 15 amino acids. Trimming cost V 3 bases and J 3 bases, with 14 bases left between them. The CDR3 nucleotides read TGTGCCAGCTCACCTTTGGGGACGACCAAAGAGACCCAGTACTTC. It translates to CASSPLGTTKETQYF.

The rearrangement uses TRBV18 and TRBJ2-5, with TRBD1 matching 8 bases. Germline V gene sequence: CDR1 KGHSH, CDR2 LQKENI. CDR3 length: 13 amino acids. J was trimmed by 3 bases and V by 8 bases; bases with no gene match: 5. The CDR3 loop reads CASLGQGEETQYF. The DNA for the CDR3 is TGTGCCAGCCTAGGACAGGGAGAAGAGACCCAGTACTTC.

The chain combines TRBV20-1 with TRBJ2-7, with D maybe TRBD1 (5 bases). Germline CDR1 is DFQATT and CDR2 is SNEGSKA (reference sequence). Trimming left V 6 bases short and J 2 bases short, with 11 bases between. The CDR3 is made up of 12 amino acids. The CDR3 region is CSATGRAYEQYF. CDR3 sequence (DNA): TGCAGTGCAACAGGCCGGGCCTACGAGCAGTACTTC.

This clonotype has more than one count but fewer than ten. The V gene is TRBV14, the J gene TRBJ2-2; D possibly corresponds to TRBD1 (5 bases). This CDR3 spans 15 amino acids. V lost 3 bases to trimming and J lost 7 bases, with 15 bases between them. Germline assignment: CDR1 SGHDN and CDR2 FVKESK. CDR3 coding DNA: TGTGCCAGCAGCCACGGAAAGGGGCAGATCGGGGAGCTGTTTTTT. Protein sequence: CASSHGKGQIGELFF.

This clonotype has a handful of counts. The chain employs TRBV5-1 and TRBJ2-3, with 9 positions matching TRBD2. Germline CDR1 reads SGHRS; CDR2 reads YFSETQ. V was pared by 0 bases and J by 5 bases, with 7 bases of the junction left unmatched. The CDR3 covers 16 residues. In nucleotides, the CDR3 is TGCGCCAGCAGCTTGGCCGGCGGGAGGGCCGAAGATACGCAGTATTTT. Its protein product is CASSLAGGRAEDTQYF.

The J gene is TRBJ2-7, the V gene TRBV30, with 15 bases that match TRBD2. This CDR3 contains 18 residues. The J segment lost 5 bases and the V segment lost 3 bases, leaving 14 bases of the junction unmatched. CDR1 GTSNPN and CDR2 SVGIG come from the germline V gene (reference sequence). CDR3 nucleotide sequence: TGTGCCTGGAGCACGGGACTAGCGGGGGGCCGATTAAGGAACGAGCAGTACTTC. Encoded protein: CAWSTGLAGGRLRNEQYF.

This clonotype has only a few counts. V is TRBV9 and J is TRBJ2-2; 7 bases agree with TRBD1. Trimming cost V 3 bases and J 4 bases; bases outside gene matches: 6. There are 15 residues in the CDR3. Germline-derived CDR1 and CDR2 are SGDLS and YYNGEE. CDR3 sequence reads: CASSEDTGVTGELFF. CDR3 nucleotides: TGTGCCAGCAGCGAGGATACAGGGGTCACCGGGGAGCTGTTTTTT.

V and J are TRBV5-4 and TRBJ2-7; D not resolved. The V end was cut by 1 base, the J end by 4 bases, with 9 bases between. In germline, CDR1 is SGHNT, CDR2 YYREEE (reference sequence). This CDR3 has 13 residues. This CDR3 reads CASSLTAQYEQYF. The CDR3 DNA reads TGTGCCAGCAGCTTGACAGCCCAGTACGAGCAGTACTTC. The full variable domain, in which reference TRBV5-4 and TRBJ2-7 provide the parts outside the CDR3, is ETGVTQSPTHLIKTRGQQVTLRCSSQSGHNTVSWYQQALGQGPQFIFQYYREEENGRGNFPPRFSGLQFPNYSSELNVNALELDDSALYLCASSLTAQYEQYFGPGTRLTVT.

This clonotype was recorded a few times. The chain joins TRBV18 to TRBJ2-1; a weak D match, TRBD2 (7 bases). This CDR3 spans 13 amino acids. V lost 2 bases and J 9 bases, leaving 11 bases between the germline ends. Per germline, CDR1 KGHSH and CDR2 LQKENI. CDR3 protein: CASSPTAGAEQFF. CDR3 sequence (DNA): TGTGCCAGCTCACCAACCGCGGGGGCTGAGCAGTTCTTC.

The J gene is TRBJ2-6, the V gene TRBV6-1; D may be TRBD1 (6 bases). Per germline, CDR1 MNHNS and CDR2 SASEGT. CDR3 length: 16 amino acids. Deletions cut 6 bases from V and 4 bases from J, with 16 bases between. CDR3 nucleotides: TGTGCCAGCAGCCTCTGGACAGTATCCGGGGCCAACGTCCTGACTTTC. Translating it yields CASSLWTVSGANVLTF.

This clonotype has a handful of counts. The DNA for the CDR3 is TGCAGTGCTAGAGCTACGGACCGGGCAGGGGAGCTGTTTTTT. Translating gives CSARATDRAGELFF. This chain connects TRBV20-1 to TRBJ2-2; no reliable D call. Looked up from germline, CDR1 is DFQATT and CDR2 is SNEGSKA (reference sequence). The length of the CDR3 is 14 residues. V shed 1 base and J shed 8 bases, with 14 bases lying between them.

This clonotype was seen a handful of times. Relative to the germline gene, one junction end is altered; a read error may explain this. Written as DNA, the CDR3 is TGTGCCAGTAGTATCGAGGACAGATACCAAAAAATCTTC. This gives the protein CASSIEDRYQKIF. The gene calls are TRBV19 and TRBJ2-1; D may be TRBD1 (6 bases). From germline, CDR1 is LNHDA and CDR2 SQIVND (reference sequence). The CDR3 contains 13 residues.

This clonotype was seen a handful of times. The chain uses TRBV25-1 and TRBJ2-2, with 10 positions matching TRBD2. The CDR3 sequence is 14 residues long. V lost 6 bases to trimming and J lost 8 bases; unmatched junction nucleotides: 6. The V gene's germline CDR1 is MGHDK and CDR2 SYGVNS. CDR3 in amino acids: CASRELAGSGELFF. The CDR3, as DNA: TGTGCCAGCAGAGAACTAGCGGGGTCTGGGGAGCTGTTTTTT.

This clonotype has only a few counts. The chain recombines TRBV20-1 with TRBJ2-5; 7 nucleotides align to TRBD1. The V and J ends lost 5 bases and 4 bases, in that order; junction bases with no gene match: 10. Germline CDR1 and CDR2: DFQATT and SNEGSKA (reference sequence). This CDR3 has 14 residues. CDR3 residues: CSAYIDRATETQYF. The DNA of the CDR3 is TGCAGTGCTTACATTGACAGGGCCACAGAGACCCAGTACTTC.

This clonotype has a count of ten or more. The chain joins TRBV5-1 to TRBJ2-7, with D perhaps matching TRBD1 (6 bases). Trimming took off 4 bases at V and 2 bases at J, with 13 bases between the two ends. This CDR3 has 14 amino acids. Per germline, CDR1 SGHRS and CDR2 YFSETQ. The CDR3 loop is CASSPFQGTYEQYF. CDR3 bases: TGCGCCAGCAGCCCCTTCCAGGGGACCTACGAGCAGTACTTC.

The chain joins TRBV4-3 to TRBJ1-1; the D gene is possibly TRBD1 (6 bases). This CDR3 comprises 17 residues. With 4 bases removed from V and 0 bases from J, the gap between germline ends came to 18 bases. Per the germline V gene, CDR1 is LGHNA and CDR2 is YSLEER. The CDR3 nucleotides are TGCGCCAGCAGCCCAAATCGGGGGGCCATTATGAACACTGAAGCTTTCTTT. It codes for CASSPNRGAIMNTEAFF.

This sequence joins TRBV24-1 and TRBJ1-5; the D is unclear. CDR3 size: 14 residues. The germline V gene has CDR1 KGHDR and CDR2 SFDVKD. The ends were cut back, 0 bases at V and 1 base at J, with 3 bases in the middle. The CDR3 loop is CATSDLESNQPQHF. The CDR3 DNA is TGTGCCACCAGTGATTTGGAAAGCAATCAGCCCCAGCATTTT.